This T cell receptor (beta chain) was identified during a study of blood T cell repertoires in COVID-19. Looking at the study overall: Acute-phase and convalescent COVID-19 samples originated in the United States, Italy and Spain.

CDR1 is SSHAT, CDR2 FNYEAQ, per germline (reference sequence). The CDR3 spans 16 residues. The V and J ends lost 1 base and 0 bases, in that order; junction bases with no gene match: 5. Cohort placement rested on clinical history that participants reported themselves. Before being deemed recovered, Cohort 3 donors had two negative PCRs, clearance, or symptom resolution. Clones were read by immunoSEQ multiplex PCR, and TCRdb kept only the in-frame ones, dropping some. This table has under 150,000 clones, roughly 85% appearing once. Specimen: PBMCs or T cells enriched from blood (not recorded which). This receptor was identified in a woman aged 50 to 60 who had recovered from COVID-19. V usage is TRBV7-7 and J usage is TRBJ2-7; 8 bases fit TRBD2. The CDR3 loop is CASSLGRREVSYEQYF. CDR3 in DNA: TGTGCCAGCAGCTTAGGAAGGCGGGAGGTCTCCTACGAGCAGTACTTC.